The text below deals with one T cell receptor beta chain. What it binds is unknown. This entry is derived from a study of cytomegalovirus exposure and HLA in healthy donors. The overall study: Of several hundred genotyped donors, more than 70% clustered with self-reported Caucasian donors.

Trimming stripped 6 bases from V and 5 bases from J, with 8 bases between. Germline V gives CDR1 MDHEN, CDR2 SYDVKM. CDR3 length equals 12 residues. Study-level results: A later analysis by the authors found several of the most significant clusters apparently linked to common viral pathogens. Later, TCR association rates were found to vary by HLA locus, highest for DRB1 and lowest for HLA-C.

13 Jbeta primers and 60 Vbeta primers were used for the PCR. Profiled with immunoSEQ multiplex PCR; TCRdb holds only in-frame clones, not every one. The sample shows 95,000 to 100,000 clones, about 74% of them seen only once. The sequencing sample was made of PBMCs. This sequence was found in a female donor in good health and CMV-seronegative. V and J are TRBV28 and TRBJ1-5; D perhaps matches TRBD1 (5 bases). CDR3 sequence: CASRVTDQPQHF. In nucleotides, the CDR3 is TGTGCCAGCAGAGTGACAGATCAGCCCCAGCATTTT.